Each of the 17 T cell receptor beta chains below was sequenced from the same sample in a study of blood T cell repertoires in COVID-19. Sequencing used immunoSEQ multiplex PCR; TCRdb keeps in-frame clones, though not all of them. The sample lists roughly 100,000 clones, around 83% occurring once. Sequencing was carried out using peripheral blood. The receptors derive from a woman aged 80 or over with active or convalescent COVID-19.

In its sample, this clone was seen a few times. V is TRBV6-5 and J is TRBJ1-3, with 7 bases lining up with TRBD1. From germline, CDR1 is MNHEY and CDR2 SVGAGI. This CDR3 spans 14 amino acids. J was trimmed by 4 bases and V by 4 bases; bases with no gene match: 4. The CDR3 protein is CASSSTGHGNTIYF. The CDR3 DNA follows: TGTGCCAGCAGTTCGACAGGGCACGGAAACACCATATATTTT.

CDR3: CASGTGGLYGYTF. CDR3 sequence (DNA): TGTGCCAGCGGAACAGGGGGCCTCTATGGCTACACCTTC. The chain joins TRBV9 to TRBJ1-2, with 9 bases matching TRBD1. The CDR3 runs to 13 residues. Germline loops: CDR1 SGDLS, CDR2 YYNGEE. The V segment lost 7 bases and the J segment 4 bases; nucleotides outside the gene matches: 5.

This sequence joins TRBV7-3 and TRBJ2-3, with TRBD1 matching 7 bases. The germline CDR1 and CDR2 sequences are SGHTA and FQGTGA. The CDR3 runs 14 residues. With V trimmed by 2 bases and J by 4 bases, 3 bases remained unmatched. CDR3 nucleotides: TGTGCCAGCAGCTTATTGGGACAGCCAGATACGCAGTATTTT. Translating it yields CASSLLGQPDTQYF.

The gene calls are TRBV24-1 and TRBJ1-2; 10 positions agree with TRBD1. Trimming cost V 3 bases and J 7 bases; bases outside gene matches: 7. This CDR3 comprises 15 residues. Germline V gene sequence: CDR1 KGHDR, CDR2 SFDVKD. The CDR3 DNA is TGTGCCACCAGTGATCCGGGACAGGGGATCTCTGGCTACACCTTC. Amino acid sequence: CATSDPGQGISGYTF.

This clone came up a few times. The chain links TRBV11-1 to TRBJ1-2; the match to TRBD1 covers 7 bases. CDR1 SGHAT and CDR2 FQDESV come from the germline V gene (reference sequence). The trim removed 4 bases at V and 8 bases at J, leaving 7 bases unmatched. This CDR3 has 13 amino acids. The CDR3 DNA sequence: TGTGCCAGCAGCTACGACAGGGTGGGAGGCTACACCTTC. Protein sequence: CASSYDRVGGYTF.

The gene calls are TRBV5-6 and TRBJ1-4; TRBD1 matches 7 bases. The ends lost 1 base at V and 7 bases at J; junction bases unmatched: 4. Germline V gene sequence: CDR1 SGHDT, CDR2 YYEEEE. The CDR3 sequence is 14 residues long. The CDR3 loop reads CASSLRGQSEKLFF. CDR3 nucleotides: TGTGCCAGCAGCTTGAGGGGGCAGAGTGAAAAACTGTTTTTT.

J is TRBJ2-2 and V is TRBV9, with TRBD2 identical over 10 bases. The V and J ends lost 8 bases and 2 bases, in that order; junction bases with no gene match: 3. Germline V gene data show CDR1 as SGDLS and CDR2 as YYNGEE. This CDR3 has 14 amino acids. CDR3 protein: CASRLAGNTGELFF. DNA for the CDR3: TGTGCCAGTCGACTAGCGGGTAACACCGGGGAGCTGTTTTTT.

The chain uses TRBV30 and TRBJ2-6, with 8 nucleotides matching TRBD1. The junction had 4 bases not matched to a gene; V was cut back by 5 bases and J by 4 bases. Germline CDR1 and CDR2: GTSNPN and SVGIG (reference sequence). This CDR3 contains 14 residues. In DNA, the CDR3 is TGTGCCTGGGACAGGGGATCAGGGGCCAACGTCCTGACTTTC. Its translation: CAWDRGSGANVLTF. Full variable domain (remainder filled in from reference TRBV30 and TRBJ2-6): SQTIHQWPATLVQPVGSPLSLECTVEGTSNPNLYWYRQAAGRGLQLLFYSVGIGQISSEVPQNLSASRPQDRQFILSSKKLLLSDSGFYLCAWDRGSGANVLTFGAGSRLTVL.

The rearrangement joins TRBV30 to TRBJ2-2; D is perhaps TRBD2 (5 bases). Looked up from germline, CDR1 is GTSNPN and CDR2 is SVGIG (reference sequence). This CDR3 has 13 amino acids. Trimming took off 4 bases at V and 5 bases at J, with 11 bases between the two ends. The CDR3 bases are TGTGCCTGGAAAGGCCCGGGAACCGGGGAGCTGTTTTTT. It translates to CAWKGPGTGELFF.

The chain joins TRBV9 to TRBJ2-1, with 12 bases matching TRBD2. The CDR3 has 18 amino acids. CDR1 is SGDLS and CDR2 is YYNGEE in the germline V gene. Unmatched junction bases numbered 13, after V lost 4 bases and J lost 5 bases. The CDR3 region is CASSPRGASGGADNEQFF. In DNA, the CDR3 is TGTGCCAGCAGCCCGAGGGGGGCTAGCGGGGGGGCCGACAATGAGCAGTTCTTC.

The rearrangement uses TRBV28 and TRBJ2-4; the match to TRBD1 covers 11 bases. Germline CDR1 and CDR2: MDHEN and SYDVKM. The V segment lost 2 bases and the J segment 5 bases; nucleotides outside the gene matches: 8. The CDR3 covers 17 residues. The CDR3 loop reads CASSLGTGGASQNIQYF. CDR3 in DNA: TGTGCCAGCAGTTTAGGGACAGGGGGGGCTAGCCAAAACATTCAGTACTTC.

The genes are TRBV12-3 or TRBV12-4 and TRBJ1-1; D remains unclear. The CDR3 runs 11 residues. The V end lost 3 bases, the J end lost 8 bases, and 7 bases lay between the germline ends. CDR3 nucleotides: TGTGCCAGCAGTTTCGGGATCGAAGCTTTCTTT. Translated: CASSFGIEAFF.

The rearrangement joins TRBV15 to TRBJ2-1, with TRBD1 matching over 8 bases. This CDR3 contains 16 residues. V shed 1 base, J shed 5 bases, and the junction held 7 bases outside the gene matches. The V gene's germline CDR1 is LNHNV and CDR2 YYDKDF (reference sequence). The DNA for the CDR3 is TGTGCCACCAGCAGAGCCCAGGGACAGGAAGACAATGAGCAGTTCTTC. The encoded protein is CATSRAQGQEDNEQFF.

The genes are TRBV19 and TRBJ1-4; D may be TRBD1 (6 bases). Germline V lookup: CDR1 LNHDA, CDR2 SQIVND (reference sequence). CDR3 length: 17 residues. V dropped 6 bases and J dropped 8 bases, with 25 bases sitting between them. DNA of the CDR3: TGTGCCAGTAGGAGAGGTATCCGGGACACCGTTGGCGAAAAACTGTTTTTT. It translates to CASRRGIRDTVGEKLFF.

The V and J genes are TRBV4-3 and TRBJ1-2, with 12 nucleotides matching TRBD1. Germline trimming cut 3 bases from V and 3 bases from J; bases unmatched to any gene: 2. The CDR3 sequence is 15 residues long. Germline-derived CDR1 and CDR2 are LGHNA and YSLEER. CDR3 DNA: TGCGCCAGCAGCCAGGGGACAGGGGGCTACTATGGCTACACCTTC. It translates to CASSQGTGGYYGYTF.

This clone was counted a single time. The rearrangement uses TRBV7-2 and TRBJ2-7; D is ambiguous. This CDR3 has 15 amino acids. Germline-derived CDR1 and CDR2 are SGHTA and FQGNSA. Trimming pared 0 bases from V and 1 base from J, leaving 10 bases between. This CDR3 reads CASSLALTQSYEQYF. The CDR3 nucleotides read TGTGCCAGCAGCTTAGCGCTGACTCAGTCCTACGAGCAGTACTTC.

V is TRBV2 and J is TRBJ2-1; tentatively, D is TRBD1 (6 bases). From germline, CDR1 is SNHLY and CDR2 FYNNEI. The CDR3 is 14 residues long. V dropped 6 bases and J dropped 6 bases, with 15 bases sitting between them. The CDR3 DNA is TGTGCCAGCAGCAACAGGGTTAACGGCAATGAGCAGTTCTTC. This gives the protein CASSNRVNGNEQFF.